These 21 T cell receptor beta chains were all obtained from the same sample, sequenced in a study of OX40 agonist ivuxolimab in advanced cancers. Sequencing was performed with immunoSEQ multiplex PCR; in TCRdb, only in-frame clones are kept and a portion is missing. The sample yields about 70,000 clones, about four fifths seen once. Sequences were derived from CD4+ or CD8+ T cells sorted from blood, sampled in a trial of the OX40 agonist ivuxolimab. The receptors originated from an adult with an advanced solid tumor such as melanoma, head and neck, liver or kidney cancer.

This chain uses TRBV11-3 with TRBJ1-1, with 7 bases aligning to TRBD1. With V trimmed by 1 base and J by 6 bases, 8 bases remained unmatched. The CDR3 is 15 amino acids. The germline CDR1 and CDR2 sequences are SGHNT and YENEEA. CDR3 sequence: CASSLVPDRASEAFF. CDR3 DNA sequence: TGTGCCAGCAGCTTAGTCCCCGACAGGGCTTCTGAAGCTTTCTTT.

The V and J genes are TRBV5-1 and TRBJ1-2, with a possible D match to TRBD1 (6 bases). The length of the CDR3 is 16 residues. Between the trimmed V and J ends, which lost 4 bases and 2 bases, there was a span of 18 bases. Germline-derived CDR1 and CDR2 are SGHRS and YFSETQ. CDR3 residues: CASSRTGAGYNYGYTF. The CDR3 DNA reads TGCGCCAGCAGCCGAACGGGGGCGGGTTACAACTATGGCTACACCTTC.

A few counts support this clone. The chain carries TRBV4-2 and TRBJ1-6; D is unclear. The CDR3 spans 17 residues. CDR1 and CDR2 from the germline V gene are LGHNA and YNFKEQ. Trimming shortened V by 0 bases and J by 14 bases, and 23 bases separated the two germline ends. The CDR3 DNA sequence: TGTGCCAGCAGCCAAGATGTGATATGGCAGGAGGATTCGTCCCTCCACTTT. Translating it yields CASSQDVIWQEDSSLHF.

This sequence joins TRBV6-5 and TRBJ1-1; D perhaps matches TRBD1 (6 bases). The CDR3 covers 14 residues. The germline V gene encodes CDR1 MNHEY and CDR2 SVGAGI. Trimming shortened V by 5 bases and J by 4 bases, and 14 bases separated the two germline ends. CDR3 sequence: CASSPRPRGTEAFF. DNA of the CDR3: TGTGCCAGCAGTCCAAGGCCCAGGGGCACTGAAGCTTTCTTT.

A few counts support this clone. The genes are TRBV11-2 and TRBJ2-7; perhaps D is TRBD1 or TRBD2 (6 bases each). V lost 3 bases and J lost 5, with 11 bases in between. Germline CDR1 is SGHAT and CDR2 is FQNNGV. This CDR3 has 13 amino acids. The CDR3 DNA reads TGTGCCAGCAGCTTGAAGGGGGGTCACGAGCAGTACTTC. It codes for CASSLKGGHEQYF.

The chain carries TRBV13 and TRBJ2-7; D may be TRBD1 (6 bases). With 5 bases removed from V and 3 bases from J, the gap between germline ends came to 14 bases. In germline, CDR1 is PRHDT, CDR2 FYEKMQ (reference sequence). CDR3 size: 14 residues. The DNA for the CDR3 is TGTGCCAGCAGCCCCCCCGACAGGCACTACGAGCAGTACGTC. It yields the protein CASSPPDRHYEQYV.

The chain joins TRBV18 to TRBJ2-1; possibly TRBD2 for D (5 bases). The V gene lost 4 bases and the J gene lost 7 bases, with 11 bases spanning the gap. The V gene's germline CDR1 is KGHSH and CDR2 LQKENI. The CDR3 covers 13 residues. The CDR3, as DNA: TGTGCCAGCTCACAGGACTCCCAGAATGAGCAGTTCTTC. This sequence encodes CASSQDSQNEQFF.

The table lists this clone with a few counts. This chain connects TRBV7-8 to TRBJ1-6, with D unresolved. Germline V CDR1 and CDR2: SGHVS, FQNEAQ. The CDR3 length is 12 residues. Trimming stripped 2 bases from V and 7 bases from J, with 3 bases between. The CDR3 spells CASSLPNSPLHF. The CDR3 DNA reads TGTGCCAGCAGCTTACCCAATTCACCCCTCCACTTT.

Only a few counts were recorded for this clone. The gene calls are TRBV18 and TRBJ2-5; 9 nucleotides match TRBD1. Germline V gene lookup returns CDR1 KGHSH and CDR2 LQKENI. This CDR3 has 15 amino acids. Trimming cost V 5 bases and J 4 bases; bases outside gene matches: 8. CDR3 bases: TGTGCCAGCTCAGGCAAACAGGGGGCAGGAGAGACCCAGTACTTC. This sequence encodes CASSGKQGAGETQYF.

V gene TRBV7-6 combines with J gene TRBJ1-4, with 8 bases matching TRBD1. The germline V gene has CDR1 SGHVS and CDR2 FNYEAQ. Trimming removed 2 bases from V and 2 bases from J; junction bases left unmatched: 10. This CDR3 is built from 18 residues. The CDR3 here is CASSLIAGRGRTNEKLFF. The CDR3 DNA sequence: TGTGCCAGCAGCTTAATCGCCGGCAGGGGGCGTACTAATGAAAAACTGTTTTTT. The variable domain in full, completed from reference TRBV7-6 and TRBJ1-4, reads GAGVSQSPRYKVTKRGQDVALRCDPISGHVSLYWYRQALGQGPEFLTYFNYEAQQDKSGLPNDRFSAERPEGSISTLTIQRTEQRDSAMYRCASSLIAGRGRTNEKLFFGSGTQLSVL.

This clone has just a few counts. CDR3 DNA: TGTGCCAGCTCACCCAGGGTATGGGACGAGCAGTACGTC. Amino acid sequence: CASSPRVWDEQYV. The chain joins TRBV18 to TRBJ2-7; possible D gene TRBD1, 5 bases. Germline-derived CDR1 and CDR2 are KGHSH and LQKENI. V dropped 3 bases and J dropped 5 bases, with 11 bases sitting between them. CDR3 length: 13 amino acids.

The gene calls are TRBV5-1 and TRBJ2-7; TRBD1 or TRBD2 may be the D gene (6 bases each). The V gene lost 4 bases and the J gene lost 7 bases, with 18 bases spanning the gap. Per the germline V gene, CDR1 is SGHRS and CDR2 is YFSETQ. The CDR3 runs 14 residues. CDR3 region: CASSPEGGHWEQYV. The CDR3 DNA is TGCGCCAGCAGCCCGGAGGGGGGCCACTGGGAGCAGTACGTC.

The chain recombines TRBV6-6 with TRBJ2-7, with 7 nucleotides matching TRBD2. CDR3 length equals 15 residues. V shed 6 bases and J 3 bases; nucleotides not matched to a gene: 11. Germline CDR1 is MNHNY and CDR2 is SVGAGI (reference sequence). CDR3 sequence reads: CASRDRLATIYEQYF. The CDR3 coding sequence is TGTGCCAGCAGAGACCGACTAGCTACTATCTACGAGCAGTACTTC.

The chain has TRBV10-3 and TRBJ1-2; 8 nucleotides align to TRBD1. Germline loops: CDR1 ENHRY, CDR2 SYGVKD. The CDR3 is 14 residues long. Trimming took 4 bases from V and 5 from J; bases not matched to a gene: 6. The CDR3 region has the DNA TGTGCCATCAGTGCGACAGGGGCGGGGTATGGCTACACCTTC. Its translation is CAISATGAGYGYTF.

The chain is built from TRBV5-1 and TRBJ1-2, with a possible D match to TRBD1 (5 bases). This CDR3 region has 17 residues. The germline CDR1 and CDR2 sequences are SGHRS and YFSETQ. V gave up 0 bases and J gave up 0 bases, with 15 bases separating them. The DNA for the CDR3 is TGCGCCAGCAGCTTGGCCTTGGAGGGGCTAGCTAACTATGGCTACACCTTC. It yields the protein CASSLALEGLANYGYTF.

The chain combines TRBV11-2 with TRBJ2-5; 12 nucleotides agree with TRBD2. The CDR3 is 16 amino acids. The J segment lost 4 bases and the V segment lost 1 base, leaving 4 bases of the junction unmatched. Germline V CDR1 and CDR2: SGHAT, FQNNGV. The CDR3 DNA is TGTGCCAGCAGCTTAGGCGGACTAGCGGGAAGAGAGACCCAGTACTTC. Amino acids: CASSLGGLAGRETQYF.

J is TRBJ2-3 and V is TRBV7-2; D is undetermined. Trimming took off 5 bases at V and 2 bases at J, with 11 bases between the two ends. Germline V gives CDR1 SGHTA, CDR2 FQGNSA. This CDR3 spans 14 amino acids. CDR3 region: CASSHETVTDTQYF. The CDR3 DNA is TGTGCCAGCAGCCATGAAACAGTCACAGATACGCAGTATTTT.

The chain uses TRBV7-9 and TRBJ2-2; D remains unclear. Germline CDR1 reads SEHNR; CDR2 reads FQNEAQ (reference sequence). The CDR3 covers 15 residues. V was trimmed by 7 bases and J by 0 bases, leaving 12 bases between them. The CDR3 loop is CASTPSQANTGELFF. Written as DNA, the CDR3 is TGTGCCAGCACGCCATCACAAGCGAACACCGGGGAGCTGTTTTTT.

On this clone: Within the sample, other DNA sequences also encode this same CDR3. The rearrangement links TRBV18 to TRBJ2-5; D might be TRBD1 (6 bases). This CDR3 spans 14 amino acids. Trimming shortened V by 0 bases and J by 3 bases, and 8 bases separated the two germline ends. Germline values: CDR1 KGHSH, CDR2 LQKENI. The CDR3 loop reads CASSPPNREETQYF. DNA for the CDR3: TGTGCCAGCTCACCACCGAACAGGGAAGAGACCCAGTACTTC. The full variable domain, in which reference TRBV18 and TRBJ2-5 provide the parts outside the CDR3, is NAGVMQNPRHLVRRRGQEARLRCSPMKGHSHVYWYRQLPEEGLKFMVYLQKENIIDESGMPKERFSAEFPKEGPSILRIQQVVRGDSAAYFCASSPPNREETQYFGPGTRLLVL.

The V gene is TRBV11-2, the J gene TRBJ2-1; 13 bases are shared with TRBD2. This CDR3 has 15 residues. V was clipped by 5 bases and J by 8 bases; unmatched bases: 6. CDR1 is SGHAT and CDR2 is FQNNGV in the germline V gene. The CDR3 here is CASSTSGGAMDEQFF. The DNA for the CDR3 is TGTGCCAGCAGCACTAGCGGGGGGGCTATGGATGAGCAGTTCTTC. Filled out from reference TRBV11-2 and TRBJ2-1, the complete variable domain reads EAGVAQSPRYKIIEKRQSVAFWCNPISGHATLYWYQQILGQGPKLLIQFQNNGVVDDSQLPKDRFSAERLKGVDSTLKIQPAKLEDSAVYLCASSTSGGAMDEQFFGPGTRLTVL.

This chain joins TRBV7-8 and TRBJ2-5, with 11 bases that match TRBD2. Germline V gives CDR1 SGHVS, CDR2 FQNEAQ. The CDR3 extends over 18 amino acids. Losses at the gene ends were 4 bases for V and 4 bases for J; bases not matched to a gene: 14. CDR3 sequence (DNA): TGTGCCAGCAGCTCCTTAGCGGGGGGGCTCTCCACTGGAGAGACCCAGTACTTC. It yields the protein CASSSLAGGLSTGETQYF.